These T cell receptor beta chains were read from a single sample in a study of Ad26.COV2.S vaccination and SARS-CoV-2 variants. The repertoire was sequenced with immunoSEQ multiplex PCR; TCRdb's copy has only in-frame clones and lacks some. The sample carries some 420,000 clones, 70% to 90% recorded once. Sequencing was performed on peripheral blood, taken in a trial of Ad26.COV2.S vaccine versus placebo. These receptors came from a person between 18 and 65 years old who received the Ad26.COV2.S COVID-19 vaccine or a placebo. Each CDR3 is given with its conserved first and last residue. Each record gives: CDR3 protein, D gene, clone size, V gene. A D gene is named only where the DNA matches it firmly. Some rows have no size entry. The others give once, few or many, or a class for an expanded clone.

CDR3 protein: CASALGNNEQFF
D gene: -
clone size: -
V gene: TRBV6-5

CDR3 protein: CASSNGQGRRRDTQYF
D gene: TRBD1
clone size: -
V gene: TRBV7-2

CDR3 protein: CASSPRRTGTSYEQYF
D gene: -
clone size: once
V gene: TRBV18

CDR3 protein: CASSLFAGNQPQHF
D gene: -
clone size: -
V gene: TRBV5-5

CDR3 protein: CASSLGFTGELFF
D gene: -
clone size: -
V gene: TRBV12-3/TRBV12-4

CDR3 protein: CASSLGHTNTDTQYF
D gene: -
clone size: -
V gene: TRBV7-9

CDR3 protein: CATSRDRTGAKETQYF
D gene: TRBD1
clone size: -
V gene: TRBV15

CDR3 protein: CASSSGGFRGDYGYTF
D gene: -
clone size: few
V gene: TRBV5-4

CDR3 protein: CASSLIPGQNTEAFF
D gene: -
clone size: -
V gene: TRBV7-3

CDR3 protein: CASSSPPSHTGELFF
D gene: -
clone size: once
V gene: TRBV5-4

CDR3 protein: CASSYTGGTEAFF
D gene: TRBD1
clone size: -
V gene: TRBV19

CDR3 protein: CASTRDRTGELFF
D gene: -
clone size: -
V gene: TRBV14

CDR3 protein: CASSQTGAYSPLHF
D gene: TRBD1
clone size: -
V gene: TRBV5-1

CDR3 protein: CAWSDQLGQPQHF
D gene: -
clone size: -
V gene: TRBV30

CDR3 protein: CASSSFFGASLVEQYF
D gene: -
clone size: -
V gene: TRBV5-6

CDR3 protein: CASSRSSYNSPLHF
D gene: -
clone size: -
V gene: TRBV6-5

CDR3 protein: CASSYRDTRSGNTIYF
D gene: -
clone size: -
V gene: TRBV6-6

CDR3 protein: CASSLTGAGEAFF
D gene: -
clone size: once
V gene: TRBV5-1

CDR3 protein: CASSLGGRGVAEAFF
D gene: -
clone size: -
V gene: TRBV5-6

CDR3 protein: CASSRDRTFSGNTIYF
D gene: -
clone size: -
V gene: TRBV7-8

CDR3 protein: CAISRQGQEGNTIYF
D gene: TRBD1
clone size: -
V gene: TRBV10-3

CDR3 protein: CAISDTRLLSNQPQHF
D gene: -
clone size: -
V gene: TRBV10-3

CDR3 protein: CASSQQTGDNTDTQYF
D gene: -
clone size: once
V gene: TRBV4-1

CDR3 protein: CASSSLPTINEQFF
D gene: -
clone size: -
V gene: TRBV27

CDR3 protein: CASSLWHRYEQYF
D gene: -
clone size: -
V gene: TRBV7-2

CDR3 protein: CASSLGTEAFF
D gene: -
clone size: once
V gene: TRBV11-2

CDR3 protein: CASSRGIAGYYNEQFF
D gene: TRBD2
clone size: -
V gene: TRBV11-1

CDR3 protein: CASSLGSVPNTEAFF
D gene: -
clone size: -
V gene: TRBV7-6

CDR3 protein: CASSETRTGNSPLHF
D gene: TRBD1
clone size: -
V gene: TRBV2

CDR3 protein: CASSPNSGDSYNEQFF
D gene: TRBD2
clone size: -
V gene: TRBV7-2

CDR3 protein: CASSVDVNTEAFF
D gene: -
clone size: -
V gene: TRBV9

CDR3 protein: CASSPNEKLFF
D gene: -
clone size: -
V gene: TRBV28

CDR3 protein: CASSQDRPRGQNIQYF
D gene: -
clone size: -
V gene: TRBV5-1

CDR3 protein: CASSVAVGAGGYGYTF
D gene: -
clone size: -
V gene: TRBV9

CDR3 protein: CASSPHRGIPWGYTF
D gene: -
clone size: -
V gene: TRBV9

CDR3 protein: CASSPRGRNEKLFF
D gene: -
clone size: once
V gene: TRBV7-6

CDR3 protein: CACRGGPSSYEQYF
D gene: TRBD2
clone size: -
V gene: TRBV30

CDR3 protein: CASSQGVPRSSYNSPLHF
D gene: -
clone size: -
V gene: TRBV4-2

CDR3 protein: CASSPIGTVPSKNIQYF
D gene: TRBD1
clone size: -
V gene: TRBV4-1

CDR3 protein: CASSFGPNTEAFF
D gene: -
clone size: -
V gene: TRBV7-9

CDR3 protein: CASSIAPMAETQYF
D gene: -
clone size: -
V gene: TRBV19

CDR3 protein: CASGGPRGQDEQYF
D gene: TRBD1
clone size: -
V gene: TRBV28

CDR3 protein: CASSPTGTSTDTQYF
D gene: -
clone size: once
V gene: TRBV7-9

CDR3 protein: CASSGLEGGGGADEQFF
D gene: -
clone size: -
V gene: TRBV13

CDR3 protein: CASSSVGYEQYF
D gene: -
clone size: -
V gene: TRBV27

CDR3 protein: CASSQGPNKNPYEQYF
D gene: -
clone size: -
V gene: TRBV14

CDR3 protein: CASSYRPLDVVYGYTF
D gene: -
clone size: -
V gene: TRBV6-5

CDR3 protein: CASSQDLAAPYEQYF
D gene: -
clone size: -
V gene: TRBV4-2

CDR3 protein: CASSWQQGTGAEAFF
D gene: TRBD1
clone size: -
V gene: TRBV5-1

CDR3 protein: CASSWGQTNTEAFF
D gene: TRBD1
clone size: -
V gene: TRBV5-1

CDR3 protein: CASSLRGQETQYF
D gene: -
clone size: -
V gene: TRBV12-3/TRBV12-4

CDR3 protein: CASSLAGERNSPLHF
D gene: -
clone size: once
V gene: TRBV7-2

CDR3 protein: CASSLTGTGGGEKLFF
D gene: TRBD1
clone size: -
V gene: TRBV5-6

CDR3 protein: CASSESGGTGELFF
D gene: TRBD2
clone size: -
V gene: TRBV10-1

CDR3 protein: CASSLYLKGTGTDEQYF
D gene: TRBD1
clone size: once
V gene: TRBV7-9

CDR3 protein: CASTYQRSSYEQYF
D gene: -
clone size: -
V gene: TRBV5-6

CDR3 protein: CASSPPAGREAFF
D gene: -
clone size: -
V gene: TRBV3-1/TRBV3-2

CDR3 protein: CASRLAGGTGELFF
D gene: TRBD2
clone size: -
V gene: TRBV30

CDR3 protein: CASRDLDRKETQYF
D gene: -
clone size: many
V gene: TRBV6-4